This is a list of T cell receptor beta chains from one sample in a study of breast tumors, draining lymph nodes, adjacent tissues. TCRdb passed the multiplex PCR reads through MiXCR, listing each CDR3 protein once. The sample lists roughly 100,000 distinct CDR3 sequences, under 40% occurring once. The specimen was axillary lymph node tissue. The receptors were gathered from a female donor with breast cancer. Some clones in this sample may be carry-over from other donors' samples. The CDR3 runs from the conserved cysteine through the conserved F or W. Each record gives: V gene, J gene, D gene, clone size, CDR3 DNA, CDR3 protein. D genes are given only for firm matches. Part of the rows lack a size; the others show once, few, many or a class for expanded clones.

>TRBV7-3|TRBJ1-2|NA|many
TGTGCCAGCAGCCCCCACGCCGACAGGTCTCGAGGCTACACCTTC
CASSPHADRSRGYTF
>TRBV10-3|TRBJ1-2|TRBD1|many
TGTGCCATCAGTTTACAAACAGGGGGAGGCTATGGCTACACCTTC
CAISLQTGGGYGYTF
>TRBV11-2|TRBJ1-2|TRBD1|many
TGTGCCATCCCGGGACAGGGAGCTAACTATGGCTACACCTTC
CAIPGQGANYGYTF
>TRBV24-1|TRBJ2-3|TRBD2|NA
TGTGCCACCAGTGATCTTAGCGGGGGGGCCCTAGATACGCAGTATTTT
CATSDLSGGALDTQYF
>TRBV6-1|TRBJ2-4|TRBD1|NA
TGTGCCAGCAGTGCACAGGGGGTCTTAGCCAAAAACATTCAGTACTTC
CASSAQGVLAKNIQYF
>TRBV20-1|TRBJ1-2|TRBD1|many
TGCAGTGCTAGAGACCTCCGGGACAGTAGCTATGGCTACACCTTC
CSARDLRDSSYGYTF
>TRBV29-1|TRBJ2-1|NA|many
TGCAGCGTTGAAGAGGGTGAGCAGTTCTTC
CSVEEGEQFF
>TRBV29-1|TRBJ2-3|NA|NA
TGCAGCGTTGGTATGGGCAGGGAGAGATACGCAGTATTT
CSVGMGRERYAVF
>TRBV12-3/TRBV12-4|TRBJ2-7|NA|many
TGTGCCAGCAGTTTGGACGGACCCTCCTACGAGCAGTACTTC
CASSLDGPSYEQYF
>TRBV20-1|TRBJ1-1|NA|NA
TGCAGTGCTAGAGACAGACCTTTGAACACTGAAGCTTTCTTT
CSARDRPLNTEAFF
>TRBV20-1|TRBJ1-2|NA|many
TGCAGTGCTACCCCCGGGGAATATGGCTCCACCTTC
CSATPGEYGSTF
>TRBV5-1|TRBJ1-6|TRBD1|NA
TGCGCCAGCAGCCACACAGGGGGCAATTCACCCCTCCACTTT
CASSHTGGNSPLHF
>TRBV20-1|TRBJ2-1|TRBD2|many
TGCAGTGCTAGAGGTAGCGGGAACTACAATGAGCAGTTCTTC
CSARGSGNYNEQFF
>TRBV12-3/TRBV12-4|TRBJ2-2|TRBD1|many
TGTGCCAGCAGCCACCCCCTGACAGGGACCGGGGAGCTGTTTTTT
CASSHPLTGTGELFF
>TRBV10-1|TRBJ2-7|NA|many
TGCGCCAGCAGTGAGTCGATCCAAGAGATGGGGCAGTACTTC
CASSESIQEMGQYF
>TRBV29-1|TRBJ1-2|NA|many
TGCAGCGTTGTAGGGAGCGGCAGCCAGGGCTACACCTTC
CSVVGSGSQGYTF